The T cell receptor (beta chain) under discussion was sequenced for a study of T cell clones after liver transplantation. Profiled with immunoSEQ multiplex PCR; TCRdb holds only in-frame clones, not every one. The sample lists about 20,000 clones; approximately 80% were seen once. Germline values: CDR1 KGHSH, CDR2 LQKENI. V shed 0 bases and J shed 5 bases, with 14 bases lying between them. The CDR3 totals 15 residues. In its sample, this clone is medium-sized. Sequencing used CD8+ T cells from blood, obtained roughly 55 months after liver transplant. The receptor was derived from a human patient who received a liver transplant. Some T cells may be provided by the graft donor. The gene calls are TRBV18 and TRBJ2-7; a weak D match, TRBD2 (7 bases). The CDR3 nucleotides read TGTGCCAGCTCACCACCCTCGGGGGGCGGTGACGAGCAGTACTTC. It translates to CASSPPSGGGDEQYF.